Listed below are T cell receptor beta chains from one sample, sequenced in a study of regulatory T cells in long-lasting Graves disease. One entry per CDR3 protein, called by TCRdb with MiXCR from the multiplex PCR reads. Of hundreds of thousands of distinct CDR3 sequences in the sample, 30% were seen once. The source material was peripheral blood mononuclear cells (PBMCs), sampled when the disease was refractory, from a patient treated with antithyroid drugs. The receptors originated from a female donor with Graves disease. Each CDR3 is given without its conserved first and last residue. Clone size is shown for a subset of rows, as once, few, many or a class of expanded clone.

clone size,J gene,V gene,CDR3 protein
few,TRBJ1-5,TRBV12-3/TRBV12-4,ASSLWDRVGRQPQH
NA,TRBJ1-5,TRBV12-3/TRBV12-4,ASTGQGGYGNQPQH
NA,TRBJ1-3,TRBV20-1,SASSNSGNTIY
few,TRBJ2-5,TRBV12-3/TRBV12-4,ASSGGWETQY
many,TRBJ2-7,TRBV11-2,APLRGDEQY
few,TRBJ1-3,TRBV19,ASSLFRGQNPKISGNTIY
NA,TRBJ1-1,TRBV27,ASSSPSTPGQGKDTEAF
few,TRBJ2-7,TRBV28,ASSYSWTSLSYEQY
few,TRBJ1-5,TRBV19,ASSIRPGQALNQPQH
few,TRBJ1-4,TRBV7-9,ASSLGGPSGEKLF
many,TRBJ2-5,TRBV28,ASSLYLPERETQY
once,TRBJ1-5,TRBV19,ASSIGRGSQPQH
NA,TRBJ1-2,TRBV28,ASSAGLRGYT
NA,TRBJ1-5,TRBV7-9,ASSFEYGSNQPQH
few,TRBJ2-7,TRBV2,ASSEASGEQY
few,TRBJ1-2,TRBV7-8,ASSQADMNYGYT
NA,TRBJ1-5,TRBV20-1,SAKGQSNQPQH
NA,TRBJ1-2,TRBV10-2,AITTDNYGYI
NA,TRBJ1-2,TRBV5-1,ASSRTVNSRDYGYT
few,TRBJ1-5,TRBV28,ASSVTDNQPQH
NA,TRBJ2-7,TRBV5-1,ASSLHLSGATYEQY
many,TRBJ2-7,TRBV12-5,ASGTGQANYEQY
few,TRBJ2-7,TRBV2,ASTGVTYEQY
NA,TRBJ1-2,TRBV30,AWSVLRAGLYGYT
few,TRBJ1-5,TRBV15,ATSRDRVNQPQH
many,TRBJ2-6,TRBV6-1,ASRPGTQSSGANVLT
few,TRBJ1-5,TRBV7-2,ASSPVSGPQH
NA,TRBJ2-7,TRBV19,ASSMVASYEQY
NA,TRBJ1-5,TRBV15,ATTGPSNQPQH
NA,TRBJ2-7,TRBV7-3,ASSLTVAGAYEQY
NA,TRBJ1-1,TRBV30,AWNDEGRETTEAF
NA,TRBJ1-2,TRBV5-1,ASSSQGAHYGYT
few,TRBJ2-5,TRBV29-1,SVDGKTGYEETQY
few,TRBJ2-7,TRBV9,ASSADLGGTYEQY
few,TRBJ2-7,TRBV25-1,ASSETTSSYEQY
NA,TRBJ1-1,TRBV5-1,ASRRTGTTNTEAF
once,TRBJ1-1,TRBV5-1,ASSSGHTNTEAF
many,TRBJ1-2,TRBV2,ASSPTVKVNYGYT
few,TRBJ1-1,TRBV28,ASTFRGATEAF
NA,TRBJ1-1,TRBV12-3/TRBV12-4,ASSQHRGPGVNTEAF